These 29 T cell receptor beta chains originate from one sample sequenced in a study of early T cells in non-severe SARS-CoV-2 infection (dated by TCRdb to about 2021). Libraries were built with 5' RACE. Sequencing used a NextSeq 500. The public reads were reprocessed in TCRdb via fastp at Q25 and MiXCR, keeping in-frame beta chains. Rows are combined by CDR3 protein, so each entry shows the most common genes and DNA. A total of 80,000 or so distinct CDR3 sequences appear in this sample, around an eighth of them only once. Clones ranked in the top ten supply 3% of the sample. The sequenced sample was whole blood. These receptors were taken from an adult who was a healthcare worker with PCR-confirmed SARS-CoV-2 infection or an uninfected control (not recorded which).

This clonotype was picked up one time. J is TRBJ1-1 and V is TRBV7-9; 9 bases align to TRBD1. V shed 6 bases, J shed 1 base, and the junction held 6 bases outside the gene matches. The CDR3 sequence is 15 residues long. CDR1 is SEHNR and CDR2 is FQNEAQ in the germline V gene (reference sequence). The CDR3 DNA sequence: TGTGCCAGCAGTCAGCCGGGACAGGGGAACACTGAAGCTTTCTTT. It encodes CASSQPGQGNTEAFF. Full variable domain (outside the CDR3, taken from reference TRBV7-9 and TRBJ1-1): DTGVSQNPRHKITKRGQNVTFRCDPISEHNRLYWYRQTLGQGPEFLTYFQNEAQLEKSRLLSDRFSAERPKGSFSTLEIQRTEQGDSAMYLCASSQPGQGNTEAFFGQGTRLTVV.

This clonotype has a count of ten or more. V usage is TRBV4-1 and J usage is TRBJ2-1; 8 bases line up with TRBD1. The CDR3 loop spans 13 amino acids. V was clipped by 0 bases and J by 12 bases; unmatched bases: 4. Germline CDR1 and CDR2: MGHRA and YSYEKL. CDR3 DNA sequence: TGCGCCAGCAGCCAAGACCCAGGGGGCGGGCAGTTCTTC. Encoded protein: CASSQDPGGGQFF.

On this clonotype: At one boundary the junction diverges from the germline segment, which might be a read error. The chain joins TRBV20-1 to TRBJ2-5, with D unclear. Germline CDR1 DFQATT, CDR2 SNEGSKA (reference sequence). The CDR3 is made up of 13 amino acids. The CDR3 DNA follows: TGCAGTGCTAGAAGGCCAGGACGGATCGGTGTCGCCTTC. Encoded protein: CSARRPGRIGVAF.

This sequence joins TRBV10-2 and TRBJ2-7, with TRBD1 as a possible D gene (5 bases). The CDR3 spans 12 residues. Deletions cut 3 bases from V and 3 bases from J, with 6 bases between. CDR1 is WSHSY, CDR2 SAAADI, per germline. The CDR3 DNA reads as TGCGCCAGCAGTGACCAGGGCTACGAGCAGTACTTC. It is translated as CASSDQGYEQYF.

V is TRBV10-2 and J is TRBJ2-1; perhaps D is TRBD1 or TRBD2 (5 bases each). CDR1 is WSHSY and CDR2 is SAAADI in the germline V gene. There are 15 residues in the CDR3. With 4 bases removed from V and 2 bases from J, the gap between germline ends came to 12 bases. This CDR3 is CASSGMRGAYNEQFF. The CDR3 nucleotides read TGCGCCAGCAGTGGGATGAGAGGGGCCTACAATGAGCAGTTCTTC.

The chain employs TRBV28 and TRBJ2-7, with 9 bases lining up with TRBD2. V lost 3 bases to trimming and J lost 0 bases; unmatched junction nucleotides: 18. CDR1 is MDHEN, CDR2 SYDVKM, per germline. There are 20 residues in the CDR3. The CDR3 is CASSFPVGSGRRSSSYEQYF. For the CDR3, the DNA is TGTGCCAGCAGTTTCCCCGTCGGGAGCGGGAGGAGATCTAGCTCCTACGAGCAGTACTTC.

The V call is TRBV6-6, the J call TRBJ2-2; D gene ambiguous. V was pared by 2 bases and J by 6 bases, with 10 bases between. Germline V gene lookup returns CDR1 MNHNY and CDR2 SVGAGI (reference sequence). The CDR3 contains 14 residues. This CDR3 is CASSYRTNSGELFF. The DNA of the CDR3 is TGTGCCAGCAGTTACCGGACCAACTCCGGGGAGCTGTTTTTT.

This clonotype was counted ten times or more. V gene TRBV6-1 combines with J gene TRBJ2-7, with 11 bases that match TRBD2. CDR1 is MNHNS, CDR2 SASEGT, per germline. V shed 5 bases, J shed 5 bases, and the junction held 5 bases outside the gene matches. CDR3 size: 14 residues. CDR3 region: CASSPGTSGNEQYF. CDR3 DNA sequence: TGTGCCAGCAGTCCCGGGACTAGCGGAAACGAGCAGTACTTC.

This clonotype was picked up many times. The CDR3 DNA follows: TGTGCCAGCAGCCCAACGCGGGGACAGGGGTTGAACGAGCAGTACTTC. Translation: CASSPTRGQGLNEQYF. The chain carries TRBV5-4 and TRBJ2-7, with 10 bases identical to TRBD1. CDR1 and CDR2 (germline): SGHNT, YYREEE (reference sequence). The CDR3 is 16 amino acids. J lost 5 bases, V lost 4 bases, and 12 bases had no gene match.

This clonotype was counted ten times or more. The CDR3 protein is CASSQEYRPEETEAFF. In nucleotides, the CDR3 is TGTGCCAGCAGCCAAGAATATAGGCCGGAAGAAACTGAAGCTTTCTTT. The gene calls are TRBV14 and TRBJ1-1; D gene uncertain. The length of the CDR3 is 16 residues. V was cut by 0 bases and J by 5 bases, with 16 bases left in between. In germline, CDR1 is SGHDN, CDR2 FVKESK. Looking up the rest from reference TRBV14 and TRBJ1-1 gives the full variable domain: EAGVTQFPSHSVIEKGQTVTLRCDPISGHDNLYWYRRVMGKEIKFLLHFVKESKQDESGMPNNRFLAERTGGTYSTLKVQPAELEDSGVYFCASSQEYRPEETEAFFGQGTRLTVV.

The sample holds a few counts of this clonotype. V and J are TRBV11-2 and TRBJ2-1; D is ambiguous. Germline CDR1 reads SGHAT; CDR2 reads FQNNGV. The CDR3 covers 15 residues. V was clipped by 5 bases and J by 2 bases, with 13 bases between them. In nucleotides, the CDR3 is TGTGCCAGCAGCCCGAGGCTAGGAACCTACAATGAGCAGTTCTTC. Its translation: CASSPRLGTYNEQFF.

This clonotype was detected a few times. The J gene is TRBJ2-7, the V gene TRBV29-1, with D perhaps matching TRBD2 (5 bases). Germline lookup yields CDR1 SQVTM and CDR2 ANQGSEA. V dropped 4 bases and J dropped 5 bases, with 12 bases sitting between them. The CDR3 loop spans 12 amino acids. CDR3 protein: CSVVRRDNEQYF. CDR3 bases: TGCAGCGTTGTTCGACGGGATAACGAGCAGTACTTC.

In this sample, this clonotype turned up many times. The gene calls are TRBV11-2 and TRBJ2-2; the D gene could be TRBD1 or TRBD2 (5 bases each). The CDR3 extends over 15 amino acids. V was shortened by 5 bases and J by 7 bases, with 17 bases between the two germline ends. Germline CDR1 is SGHAT and CDR2 is FQNNGV. Here the CDR3 DNA reads TGTGCCAGCAGCCCCCGTGGGGGTGGGGGCGGGGAGCTGTTTTTT. It is translated as CASSPRGGGGGELFF.

This chain joins TRBV2 and TRBJ2-3, with 9 nucleotides matching TRBD2. Losses at the gene ends were 4 bases for V and 4 bases for J; bases not matched to a gene: 12. CDR3 size: 17 residues. Germline CDR1 reads SNHLY; CDR2 reads FYNNEI. CDR3 residues: CASSGPAPSGVSDTQYF. The CDR3 nucleotides read TGTGCCAGCAGTGGGCCAGCTCCTAGCGGGGTCTCAGATACGCAGTATTTT. Variable domain in full (rest from reference TRBV2 and TRBJ2-3): EPEVTQTPSHQVTQMGQEVILRCVPISNHLYFYWYRQILGQKVEFLVSFYNNEISEKSEIFDDQFSVERPDGSNFTLKIRSTKLEDSAMYFCASSGPAPSGVSDTQYFGPGTRLTVL.

This clonotype was detected a few times. This chain connects TRBV20-1 to TRBJ1-1, with D perhaps matching TRBD1 (5 bases). In germline, CDR1 is DFQATT, CDR2 SNEGSKA (reference sequence). Trimming took off 0 bases at V and 13 bases at J, with 21 bases between the two ends. The CDR3 has 14 residues. In DNA, the CDR3 is TGCAGTGCTAGAGATCGGTCGGGGGGTGAACAGGATTTCTTT. Its protein is CSARDRSGGEQDFF.

There are a few counts of this clonotype. CDR3 sequence (DNA): TGTGCCAGCAGTTTTAGCCAGAACACTGAAGCTTTCTTT. Residues: CASSFSQNTEAFF. This chain connects TRBV12-3 or TRBV12-4 to TRBJ1-1, with D hard to call. V was clipped by 3 bases and J by 1 base, with 6 bases between them. This CDR3 is 13 amino acids long.

This clonotype has at least ten counts. This chain joins TRBV6-2 or TRBV6-3 and TRBJ1-5; D possibly corresponds to TRBD1 (6 bases). Looked up from germline, CDR1 is MNHEY and CDR2 is SVGEGT. V gave up 3 bases and J gave up 5 bases, with 14 bases separating them. The CDR3 loop spans 15 amino acids. The CDR3 DNA reads TGTGCCAGCAGTTATGCGGGGGCCGCATATCAGCCCCAGCATTTT. Protein sequence: CASSYAGAAYQPQHF.

This clonotype was counted many times. The V and J genes are TRBV12-3 or TRBV12-4 and TRBJ2-2, with D uncertain. The CDR3 spans 12 residues. Trimming left V 6 bases short and J 3 bases short, with 5 bases between. The DNA for the CDR3 is TGTGCCAGCAGCCTCTACACCGGGGAGCTGTTTTTT. It codes for CASSLYTGELFF.

This clonotype was detected only a few times. The rearrangement uses TRBV20-1 and TRBJ2-1; TRBD1 agrees at 10 bases. The CDR3 sequence is 14 residues long. Germline V gene sequence: CDR1 DFQATT, CDR2 SNEGSKA (reference sequence). Trimming removed 6 bases from V and 7 bases from J; junction bases left unmatched: 9. The CDR3: CSATNSDRGNEQFF. The CDR3, as DNA: TGCAGTGCCACCAACTCGGACAGGGGGAATGAGCAGTTCTTC.

V gene TRBV10-3 combines with J gene TRBJ1-5, with D unresolved. This CDR3 comprises 15 residues. Trimming shortened V by 2 bases and J by 3 bases, and 11 bases separated the two germline ends. Germline V gives CDR1 ENHRY, CDR2 SYGVKD. The CDR3 spells CAISEDTSYNQPQHF. As DNA, the CDR3 is TGTGCCATCAGTGAGGACACGAGCTACAATCAGCCCCAGCATTTT.

This clonotype was seen a handful of times. The rearrangement links TRBV18 to TRBJ2-7, with 10 bases lining up with TRBD1. The CDR3 extends over 15 amino acids. With V trimmed by 3 bases and J by 2 bases, 4 bases remained unmatched. Germline CDR1 is KGHSH and CDR2 is LQKENI. DNA for the CDR3: TGTGCCAGCTCACCGGGGACAGGGGTCACCTACGAGCAGTACTTC. Residues: CASSPGTGVTYEQYF. Using reference TRBV18 and TRBJ2-7 for the parts outside the CDR3, the full variable domain is NAGVMQNPRHLVRRRGQEARLRCSPMKGHSHVYWYRQLPEEGLKFMVYLQKENIIDESGMPKERFSAEFPKEGPSILRIQQVVRGDSAAYFCASSPGTGVTYEQYFGPGTRLTVT.

This clonotype was seen repeatedly, ten times or more. This chain joins TRBV7-6 and TRBJ2-1; possibly TRBD2 for D (6 bases). Germline CDR1 and CDR2: SGHVS and FNYEAQ. The CDR3 has 17 residues. With 1 base removed from V and 7 bases from J, the gap between germline ends came to 20 bases. The CDR3 spells CASSLGPAGGGQNEQFF. The CDR3 nucleotides read TGTGCCAGCAGCTTAGGCCCCGCTGGAGGAGGGCAAAATGAGCAGTTCTTC.

This clonotype was counted ten times or more. The chain uses TRBV20-1 and TRBJ2-7; weak D call: TRBD1 (6 bases). CDR3 length: 11 amino acids. Germline loops: CDR1 DFQATT, CDR2 SNEGSKA (reference sequence). V dropped 5 bases and J dropped 9 bases, with 14 bases sitting between them. CDR3 sequence reads: CSASDRKAQYF. In DNA, the CDR3 is TGCAGTGCTTCCGACAGGAAGGCGCAGTACTTC.

This clonotype was seen repeatedly, ten times or more. This chain joins TRBV7-9 and TRBJ1-5; D gene uncertain. The V and J ends lost 1 base and 6 bases respectively, with 4 bases between them. The germline CDR1 and CDR2 sequences are SEHNR and FQNEAQ (reference sequence). The CDR3 extends over 12 amino acids. In DNA, the CDR3 is TGTGCCAGCAGCTTAGGGCCTCAGCCCCAGCATTTT. This gives the protein CASSLGPQPQHF.

This clonotype was observed at least ten times. The chain uses TRBV11-2 and TRBJ1-1; tentative D call: TRBD1 (5 bases). V was shortened by 8 bases and J by 5 bases, with 18 bases between the two germline ends. The CDR3 contains 14 residues. Germline loops: CDR1 SGHAT, CDR2 FQNNGV. CDR3 loop: CASRSFRVRTEAFF. In nucleotides, the CDR3 is TGTGCCAGCCGATCTTTCAGGGTTCGGACTGAAGCTTTCTTT.

This clonotype was seen a handful of times. The chain uses TRBV29-1 and TRBJ2-1, with 10 bases lining up with TRBD2. There are 13 residues in the CDR3. The V segment lost 6 bases and the J segment 7 bases; nucleotides outside the gene matches: 6. CDR1 and CDR2 from the germline V gene are SQVTM and ANQGSEA. The CDR3 here is CSVPTSGANEQFF. In DNA, the CDR3 is TGCAGCGTGCCCACTAGCGGGGCTAATGAGCAGTTCTTC.

This rearrangement joins TRBV7-9 to TRBJ1-1; D uncertain. Looked up from germline, CDR1 is SEHNR and CDR2 is FQNEAQ (reference sequence). The CDR3 loop spans 15 amino acids. V dropped 2 bases and J dropped 1 base, with 11 bases sitting between them. The CDR3 DNA sequence: TGTGCCAGCAGCTTACGTCCCATAGGGAACACTGAAGCTTTCTTT. It encodes CASSLRPIGNTEAFF.

This clonotype occurred many times. The CDR3 loop reads CASSRGVRVNTGELFF. Here the CDR3 DNA reads TGTGCCAGCAGCCGAGGGGTTCGGGTAAACACCGGGGAGCTGTTTTTT. The chain joins TRBV13 to TRBJ2-2; D is possibly TRBD1 or TRBD2 (5 bases each). Germline CDR1 is PRHDT and CDR2 is FYEKMQ (reference sequence). The CDR3 extends over 16 amino acids. Between the trimmed V and J ends, which lost 5 bases and 2 bases, there was a span of 15 bases.

This clonotype came up many times. The V call is TRBV7-9, the J call TRBJ2-3; 7 bases match TRBD2. V lost 6 bases, J lost 3 bases, and 6 bases stayed unmatched. The length of the CDR3 is 14 residues. Germline V gene data show CDR1 as SEHNR and CDR2 as FQNEAQ (reference sequence). This chain's CDR3 is CASSPAGRTDTQYF. The DNA of the CDR3 is TGTGCCAGCAGTCCAGCGGGAAGGACAGATACGCAGTATTTT.